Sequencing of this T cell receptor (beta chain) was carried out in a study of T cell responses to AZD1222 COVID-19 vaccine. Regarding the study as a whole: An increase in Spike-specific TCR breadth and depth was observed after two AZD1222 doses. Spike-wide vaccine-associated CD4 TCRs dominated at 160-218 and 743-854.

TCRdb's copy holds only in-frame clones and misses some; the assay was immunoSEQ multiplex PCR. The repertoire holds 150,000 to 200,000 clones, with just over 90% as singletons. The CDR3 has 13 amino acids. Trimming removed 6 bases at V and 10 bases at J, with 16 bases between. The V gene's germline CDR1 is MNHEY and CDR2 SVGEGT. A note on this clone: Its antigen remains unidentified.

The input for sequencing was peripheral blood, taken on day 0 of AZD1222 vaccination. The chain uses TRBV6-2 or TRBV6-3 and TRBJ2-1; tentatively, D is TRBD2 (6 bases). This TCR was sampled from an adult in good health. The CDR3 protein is CASSQGVAGEQFF. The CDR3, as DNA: TGTGCCAGCAGCCAAGGGGTGGCGGGAGAGCAGTTCTTC.